This is a list of T cell receptor beta chains from one sample in a study of blood T cell repertoires in COVID-19. The table came from immunoSEQ multiplex PCR; TCRdb's copy has only in-frame clones and leaves some out. The repertoire holds about 21,000 clones, with 83% as singletons. The sequenced material came from peripheral blood. These receptors came from a human donor in a cohort sampled during active COVID-19. The CDR3 runs from the conserved cysteine through the conserved F or W. A D gene is named only where the DNA matches it firmly. Rows may omit the clone size; those that give it use once, few, many or a size class.

TRBD2,TRBJ2-5,TRBV30,-,CAWSVNLAGGLLGETQYF,TGTGCCTGGAGTGTAAACCTGGCGGGGGGGCTTTTGGGAGAGACCCAGTACTTC
TRBD1,TRBJ2-5,TRBV24-1,-,CATRGQGVETQYF,TGTGCCACCAGGGGACAGGGCGTGGAGACCCAGTACTTC
-,TRBJ1-1,TRBV6-2/TRBV6-3,-,CASSYVYPNTEAFF,TGTGCCAGCAGTTACGTTTATCCGAACACTGAAGCTTTCTTT
-,TRBJ1-4,TRBV5-1,-,CASSLAQAGTNEKLFF,TGCGCCAGCAGCTTGGCCCAGGCAGGGACTAATGAAAAACTGTTTTTT
TRBD2,TRBJ2-3,TRBV30,-,CAIRTSGTTDTQYF,TGTGCCATCCGGACTAGCGGCACCACAGATACGCAGTATTTT
-,TRBJ2-3,TRBV6-2/TRBV6-3,-,CASSYPRLGSDTQYF,TGTGCCAGCAGTTACCCGCGACTAGGCTCAGATACGCAGTATTTT
-,TRBJ2-5,TRBV4-3,-,CASSQVLADPLGTQYF,TGCGCCAGCAGCCAAGTACTAGCTGATCCCTTGGGGACCCAGTACTTC
-,TRBJ2-7,TRBV14,-,CASSQHRVYEQYF,TGTGCCAGCAGCCAACACAGGGTTTACGAGCAGTACTTC
TRBD1,TRBJ1-6,TRBV3-1/TRBV3-2,-,CASSSSRDRGVSPLHF,TGTGCCAGCAGCTCATCCCGGGACAGGGGGGTTTCACCCCTCCACTTT
-,TRBJ1-6,TRBV19,-,CASSIVAPYQDSPLHF,TGTGCCAGTAGTATAGTGGCTCCTTACCAGGATTCACCCCTCCACTTT
TRBD1,TRBJ1-2,TRBV11-1,-,CASSSDRDYGYTF,TGTGCCAGCAGCTCCGACAGGGACTATGGCTACACCTTC
-,TRBJ1-2,TRBV7-2,-,CASSFTVRDGYTF,TGTGCCAGCAGCTTCACGGTCAGGGATGGCTACACCTTC
-,TRBJ1-1,TRBV12-3/TRBV12-4,-,CASSPRRTEAFF,TGTGCCAGCAGTCCAAGGAGGACTGAAGCTTTCTTT
-,TRBJ1-5,TRBV6-2/TRBV6-3,once,CASSYAGLRGNQPQHF,TGTGCCAGCAGTTACGCGGGACTGAGAGGCAATCAGCCCCAGCATTTT
-,TRBJ1-1,TRBV19,-,CASRQGRNTEAFF,TGTGCCAGTAGGCAGGGAAGAAACACTGAAGCTTTCTTT
-,TRBJ1-1,TRBV5-4,-,CASSGGGPNTEAFF,TGTGCCAGCAGCGGGGGGGGGCCGAACACTGAAGCTTTCTTT
-,TRBJ1-2,TRBV20-1,-,CSASTAQGYGYTF,TGCAGTGCTAGTACGGCTCAGGGGTATGGCTACACCTTC
TRBD2,TRBJ2-5,TRBV5-1,-,CASSSGTSGGIEETQYF,TGCGCCAGCAGCTCCGGGACTAGCGGGGGTATCGAAGAGACCCAGTACTTC
-,TRBJ1-5,TRBV19,-,CASSWVRSNQPQHF,TGTGCCAGTAGTTGGGTCAGGAGCAATCAGCCCCAGCATTTT
-,TRBJ1-2,TRBV10-3,-,CAISEEEGVGYTF,TGTGCCATCAGTGAGGAGGAAGGGGTTGGCTACACCTTC
TRBD1,TRBJ2-7,TRBV6-2/TRBV6-3,-,CASSRQGYEQYF,TGTGCCAGCAGTCGACAGGGCTACGAGCAGTACTTC
TRBD1,TRBJ1-1,TRBV11-3,-,CASSLGTVEYTEAFF,TGTGCCAGCAGCCTAGGGACAGTAGAATACACTGAAGCTTTCTTT
TRBD1,TRBJ2-7,TRBV19,-,CASSDRGSRDEQYF,TGTGCCAGTAGTGACAGGGGATCGAGAGACGAGCAGTACTTC
TRBD2,TRBJ2-1,TRBV10-1,-,CASSDPSGGQIEQFF,TGCGCCAGCAGTGATCCCAGCGGGGGGCAGATTGAGCAGTTCTTC
TRBD1,TRBJ1-1,TRBV6-2/TRBV6-3,-,CASSYLGQVNTEAFF,TGTGCCAGCAGTTACCTGGGACAGGTGAACACTGAAGCTTTCTTT
TRBD2,TRBJ2-2,TRBV5-1,once,CASSPNPSGNTGELFF,TGCGCCAGCAGCCCAAATCCTAGCGGGAACACCGGGGAGCTGTTTTTT
-,TRBJ2-2,TRBV5-6,-,CASTRQTNTGELFF,TGTGCCAGCACCCGACAGACGAACACCGGGGAGCTGTTTTTT
-,TRBJ2-3,TRBV11-3,-,CASSFSADTQYF,TGTGCCAGCAGCTTCTCCGCAGATACGCAGTATTTT
-,TRBJ1-1,TRBV7-2,-,CASSLDQTKNTEAFF,TGTGCCAGCAGCTTAGATCAAACTAAGAACACTGAAGCTTTCTTT
-,TRBJ2-2,TRBV18,few,CASSPAVARLATGELFF,TGTGCCAGCTCACCAGCCGTTGCCAGGTTGGCCACCGGGGAGCTGTTTTTT
TRBD1,TRBJ1-1,TRBV11-2,-,CASSMTGVTEAFF,TGTGCCAGCAGCATGACAGGGGTGACTGAAGCTTTCTTT
TRBD2,TRBJ2-2,TRBV5-8,medium-sized,CASSGGRAGELFF,TGTGCCAGCAGCGGCGGGAGGGCCGGGGAGCTGTTTTTT
-,TRBJ1-6,TRBV3-1/TRBV3-2,-,CASRSGRGKVYSPLHF,TGTGCCAGCAGGAGTGGGCGGGGTAAAGTGTATTCACCCCTCCACTTT
-,TRBJ1-3,TRBV15,-,CATSRESVNTIYF,TGTGCCACCAGCAGAGAATCAGTTAACACCATATATTTT
-,TRBJ1-2,TRBV28,-,CASWGQGYYGYTF,TGTGCCAGCTGGGGGCAGGGGTACTATGGCTACACCTTC
TRBD2,TRBJ2-5,TRBV5-5,-,CASSLSVGGYQETQYF,TGTGCCAGCAGCTTGTCGGTCGGGGGGTACCAAGAGACCCAGTACTTC
-,TRBJ2-2,TRBV19,few,CASRKTSRVTGELFF,TGTGCCAGTAGGAAAACTAGCAGGGTCACCGGGGAGCTGTTTTTT
TRBD1,TRBJ1-2,TRBV30,-,CAWKAPGQGGYTF,TGTGCCTGGAAGGCCCCGGGACAGGGGGGCTACACCTTC
-,TRBJ1-1,TRBV5-5,once,CASSTTPNTEAFF,TGTGCCAGCAGTACAACCCCGAACACTGAAGCTTTCTTT
-,TRBJ2-2,TRBV5-8,-,CASSRVRTGELFF,TGTGCCAGCAGCCGAGTCAGGACCGGGGAGCTGTTTTTT
-,TRBJ2-7,TRBV18,-,CASSPDLRGVAYEQYF,TGTGCCAGCTCACCAGATCTCAGGGGAGTTGCCTACGAGCAGTACTTC
-,TRBJ1-2,TRBV6-2/TRBV6-3,-,CASSSLRGRGADYGYTF,TGTGCCAGCAGTTCCCTACGCGGAAGGGGCGCGGACTATGGCTACACCTTC